The following is a T cell receptor beta chain sequence with its context. The data derive from a study of blood T cell repertoires in COVID-19. The overall study: From T cells, B-cell-depleted T cells, or PBMCs came the material, which was cDNA or gDNA.

The V gene lost 8 bases and the J gene lost 6 bases, with 8 bases spanning the gap. Germline CDR1 reads LNHDA; CDR2 reads SQIVND (reference sequence). The CDR3 is made up of 11 amino acids. Libraries were prepared by immunoSEQ multiplex PCR; TCRdb keeps only in-frame clonotypes and omits some of them. This sample has around 700,000 clones, with 85% to 90% found just once. Sequences were obtained from peripheral blood. This chain links TRBV19 with TRBJ2-4; D ambiguous. The receptor comes from a woman aged 18-29 years with acute or convalescent COVID-19. CDR3 nucleotides: TGTGCCAGTCAACAGAGAAACATTCAGTACTTC. Protein sequence: CASQQRNIQYF.